A single sample is the source of the 4 T cell receptor beta chains below, sequenced in a study of OX40 agonist ivuxolimab in advanced cancers. TCRdb keeps only in-frame clones here, not all; method: immunoSEQ multiplex PCR. Here the sample spans fewer than 90,000 clones, about 87% being singletons. This material consisted of CD4+ or CD8+ T cells sorted from blood, taken in a trial of the OX40 agonist ivuxolimab. Receptors were obtained from an adult with an advanced solid tumor such as melanoma, head and neck, liver or kidney cancer.

The chain combines TRBV7-2 with TRBJ1-2; 12 positions agree with TRBD1. J gave up 7 bases and V 3 bases, and 3 bases lay outside the gene matches. The CDR3 runs 14 residues. The germline gives CDR1 SGHTA, CDR2 FQGNSA. As DNA, the CDR3 is TGTGCCAGCAGCTTGGGACAGGGGGCAACTGGCTACACCTTC. This sequence encodes CASSLGQGATGYTF.

On this clone itself: One junction end disagrees with the germline gene, perhaps due to a read error. The chain links TRBV10-3 to TRBJ1-6, with 9 bases fitting TRBD1. Germline V gene lookup returns CDR1 ENHRY and CDR2 SYGVKD. The CDR3 has 13 residues. The CDR3 DNA reads TGTGCCATCAGTGAGGGTCTCCGGGACAGGGTTCTCTTT. This gives the protein CAISEGLRDRVLF.

The chain carries TRBV7-6 and TRBJ2-3; 8 bases align to TRBD2. The CDR3 has 16 amino acids. With V trimmed by 5 bases and J by 2 bases, 9 bases remained unmatched. CDR1 is SGHVS, CDR2 FNYEAQ, per germline. CDR3 residues: CASSPVSGETTDTQYF. In DNA form, the CDR3 reads TGTGCCAGCAGCCCGGTTAGCGGGGAGACCACAGATACGCAGTATTTT.

The rearrangement uses TRBV4-1 and TRBJ1-1; D call uncertain. The CDR3 is 14 residues long. Trimming removed 6 bases at V and 4 bases at J, with 15 bases between. Germline CDR1 reads MGHRA; CDR2 reads YSYEKL. In DNA, the CDR3 is TGCGCCAGCAGAGTGGGTCCCTCCGGCACTGAAGCTTTCTTT. It translates to CASRVGPSGTEAFF.